What follows are 3 T cell receptor beta chains derived from one specimen sequenced in a study of shared clonotypes between healthy human individuals. Only in-frame clones appear in the TCRdb table, and some are missing; sequencing was by immunoSEQ multiplex PCR. This table holds hundreds of thousands of clones, around 72% found once. Material for sequencing was memory CD4+ T cells sorted from blood. Subset specified: CD45RA-negative fraction. The receptor source for this set is a woman in her 30s in good health.

The J gene is TRBJ2-5, the V gene TRBV5-4; TRBD2 matches at 9 bases. Per the germline V gene, CDR1 is SGHNT and CDR2 is YYREEE (reference sequence). V gave up 3 bases and J gave up 5 bases; unmatched junction bases: 8. The CDR3 sequence is 15 residues long. This CDR3 is CASSWIAGVGETQYF. The CDR3 region has the DNA TGTGCCAGCAGCTGGATAGCGGGAGTTGGGGAGACCCAGTACTTC.

This sequence joins TRBV10-3 and TRBJ2-1; weak D call: TRBD1 (6 bases). Looked up from germline, CDR1 is ENHRY and CDR2 is SYGVKD. This CDR3 region has 17 residues. V was cut by 6 bases and J by 9 bases, with 27 bases left in between. As DNA, the CDR3 is TGTGCCATCAGACCCGCTAAATTAGGGGGAGACTATGGTGAGCAGTTCTTC. Protein: CAIRPAKLGGDYGEQFF.

The genes are TRBV15 and TRBJ2-7, with 7 positions matching TRBD1. After removal of 2 bases from V and 7 bases from J, the junction contained 5 bases not matched to a gene. Germline loops: CDR1 LNHNV, CDR2 YYDKDF (reference sequence). The CDR3 is made up of 13 amino acids. CDR3 bases: TGTGCCACCAGCAGAAAGGGGGCGGAAGAGCAGTACTTC. This sequence encodes CATSRKGAEEQYF.